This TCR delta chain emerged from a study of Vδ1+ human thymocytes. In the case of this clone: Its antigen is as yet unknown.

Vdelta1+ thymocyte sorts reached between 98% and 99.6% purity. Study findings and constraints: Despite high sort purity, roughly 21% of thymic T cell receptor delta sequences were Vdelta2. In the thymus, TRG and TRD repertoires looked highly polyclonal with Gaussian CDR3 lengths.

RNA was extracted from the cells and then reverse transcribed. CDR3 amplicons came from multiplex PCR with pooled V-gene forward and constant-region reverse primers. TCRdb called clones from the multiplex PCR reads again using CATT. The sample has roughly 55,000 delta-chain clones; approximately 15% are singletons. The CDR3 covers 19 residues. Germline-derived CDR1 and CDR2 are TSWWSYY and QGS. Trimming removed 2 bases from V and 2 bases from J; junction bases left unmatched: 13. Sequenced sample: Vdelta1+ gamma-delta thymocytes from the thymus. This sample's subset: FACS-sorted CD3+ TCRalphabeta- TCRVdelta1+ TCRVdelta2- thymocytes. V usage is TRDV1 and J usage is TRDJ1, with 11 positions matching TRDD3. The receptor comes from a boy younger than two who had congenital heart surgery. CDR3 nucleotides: TGTGCTCTTGGGGAAGGGCCCACCTACTGGGGGATAGGAACCGATAAACTCATCTTT. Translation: CALGEGPTYWGIGTDKLIF.